The 13 T cell receptor beta chains given below trace back to one sample, sequenced in a study of patients and donors after allogeneic stem cell transplantation. Each CDR3 protein gets one entry after TCRdb re-called the RT-PCR reads with MiXCR. Altogether about 400,000 distinct CDR3 sequences are present, roughly 17% being singletons, with the ten largest covering 7% to 7.5%. Sequencing used blood, either unsorted or a sorted T cell fraction (not recorded which). Receptors were obtained from a human donor who was either an allogeneic HSCT recipient or a stem cell or donor lymphocyte infusion donor (not recorded which). It is not recorded whose cells these are; they may come from a transplant donor.

The chain uses TRBV15 and TRBJ1-2; 8 positions match TRBD1. Germline CDR1 and CDR2: LNHNV and YYDKDF (reference sequence). The CDR3 is 13 residues long. The ends lost 2 bases at V and 8 bases at J; junction bases unmatched: 4. The CDR3 DNA sequence: TGTGCCACCAGCAGACAGGGGGCAGGCGGCTACACCTTC. As protein: CATSRQGAGGYTF.

The V call is TRBV18, the J call TRBJ2-5, with 7 bases lining up with TRBD2. The length of the CDR3 is 16 residues. J gave up 4 bases and V 2 bases, and 10 bases lay outside the gene matches. The germline V gene has CDR1 KGHSH and CDR2 LQKENI. DNA of the CDR3: TGTGCCAGCTCACCAGGTATTCGAGCGGGGTCAGAGACCCAGTACTTC. This codes for CASSPGIRAGSETQYF.

The chain recombines TRBV12-5 with TRBJ2-1, with 11 bases identical to TRBD2. Germline assignment: CDR1 LGHNT and CDR2 FRNRAP. The CDR3 spans 16 residues. With 0 bases clipped from V and 7 bases from J, the junction kept 5 bases outside the gene matches. The DNA of the CDR3 is TGTGCTAGTGGTTTGGTCCTCGGGACTAGCGGAAATGAGCAGTTCTTC. Its translation is CASGLVLGTSGNEQFF.

The V and J genes are TRBV12-3 or TRBV12-4 and TRBJ2-2; 8 bases map to TRBD1. The CDR3 extends over 15 amino acids. The V gene end was trimmed by 6 bases and the J gene end by 5 bases; junction bases not matched to a gene: 8. The CDR3: CASSLLTGETGELFF. In nucleotides, the CDR3 is TGTGCCAGCAGCCTACTGACAGGGGAGACCGGGGAGCTGTTTTTT.

The chain joins TRBV27 to TRBJ1-2, with no clear D. Trimming removed 3 bases from V and 11 bases from J, with 19 bases in between. The CDR3 sequence is 14 residues long. Germline V gene sequence: CDR1 MNHEY, CDR2 SMNVEV (reference sequence). The CDR3 coding sequence is TGTGCCAGCAGTTTTGTGGCAGCACCCGATCGTTACACCTTC. This codes for CASSFVAAPDRYTF.

At least ten counts were recorded for this clonotype. The chain carries TRBV20-1 and TRBJ1-1; D gene ambiguous. The CDR3 has 14 amino acids. CDR1 and CDR2 (germline): DFQATT, SNEGSKA (reference sequence). The V gene lost 6 bases and the J gene lost 1 base, with 15 bases spanning the gap. In DNA form, the CDR3 reads TGCAGTGCCCCAGTCGGTCCGGGGAACACTGAAGCTTTCTTT. Its protein product is CSAPVGPGNTEAFF.

The sample holds a few counts of this clonotype. The chain uses TRBV27 and TRBJ1-5; weak D call: TRBD1 (6 bases). CDR3 length: 16 residues. Trimming stripped 3 bases from V and 5 bases from J, with 17 bases between. Germline values: CDR1 MNHEY, CDR2 SMNVEV (reference sequence). The CDR3 nucleotides read TGTGCCAGCAGTTTCTCAGGGGAGGCTGTGCATCAGCCCCAGCATTTT. This gives the protein CASSFSGEAVHQPQHF.

This clonotype was seen ten or more times. The chain combines TRBV20-1 with TRBJ2-3; D ambiguous. Germline-derived CDR1 and CDR2 are DFQATT and SNEGSKA (reference sequence). V gave up 0 bases and J gave up 1 base, with 5 bases separating them. The CDR3 loop spans 13 amino acids. The CDR3 spells CSARDLGTDTQYF. Written as DNA, the CDR3 is TGCAGTGCTAGAGATCTAGGCACAGATACGCAGTATTTT.

This clonotype was detected only a few times. This chain links TRBV14 with TRBJ2-2, with D uncertain. V dropped 6 bases and J dropped 4 bases, with 9 bases sitting between them. The CDR3 spans 13 residues. CDR1 is SGHDN, CDR2 FVKESK, per germline. CDR3: CASSLTRTGELFF. The CDR3 coding sequence is TGTGCCAGCAGTCTCACACGCACCGGGGAGCTGTTTTTT.

The genes are TRBV6-2 or TRBV6-3 and TRBJ2-5, with D perhaps TRBD1 (5 bases). Germline-derived CDR1 and CDR2 are MNHEY and SVGEGT. Trimming left V 9 bases short and J 3 bases short, with 14 bases between. CDR3 length: 13 residues. This chain's CDR3 is CASRQLYEETQYF. The CDR3 nucleotides read TGTGCCAGTCGACAGCTTTATGAAGAGACCCAGTACTTC.

The J gene is TRBJ2-6, the V gene TRBV20-1; 7 bases fit TRBD1. Germline CDR1 DFQATT, CDR2 SNEGSKA (reference sequence). V was clipped by 5 bases and J by 0 bases; unmatched bases: 4. This CDR3 contains 15 residues. The CDR3 sequence: CSARDRHSGANVLTF. CDR3 DNA: TGCAGTGCTCGGGACAGACACTCTGGGGCCAACGTCCTGACTTTC.

The chain joins TRBV6-1 to TRBJ1-2; no clear D gene. CDR1 and CDR2 from the germline V gene are MNHNS and SASEGT. The germline V and J ends were trimmed by 2 bases and 1 base, with 8 bases remaining between them. This CDR3 region has 14 residues. CDR3 in amino acids: CASSEIGDNYGYTF. As DNA, the CDR3 is TGTGCCAGCAGTGAAATCGGGGATAACTATGGCTACACCTTC.

This clonotype was counted between two and nine times. This rearrangement joins TRBV5-5 to TRBJ2-5; D might be TRBD1 or TRBD2, each matching 6 bases. Germline V gives CDR1 SGHKS, CDR2 YYEKEE (reference sequence). The CDR3 is made up of 13 amino acids. V lost 4 bases and J lost 5, with 12 bases in between. The CDR3 is CASSRGGLETQYF. As DNA, the CDR3 is TGTGCCAGCAGCCGAGGGGGGCTGGAGACCCAGTACTTC.